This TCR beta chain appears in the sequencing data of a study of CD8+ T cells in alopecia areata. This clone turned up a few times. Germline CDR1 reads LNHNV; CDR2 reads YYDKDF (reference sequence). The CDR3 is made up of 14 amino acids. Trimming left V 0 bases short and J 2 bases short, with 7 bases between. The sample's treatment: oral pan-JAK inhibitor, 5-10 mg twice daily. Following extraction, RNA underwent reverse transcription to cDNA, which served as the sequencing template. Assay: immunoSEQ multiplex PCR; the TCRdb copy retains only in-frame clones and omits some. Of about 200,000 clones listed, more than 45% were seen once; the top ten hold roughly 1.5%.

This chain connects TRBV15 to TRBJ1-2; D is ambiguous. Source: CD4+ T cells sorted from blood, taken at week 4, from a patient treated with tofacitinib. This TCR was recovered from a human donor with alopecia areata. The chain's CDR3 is CATSRDRRNYGYTF. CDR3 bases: TGTGCCACCAGCAGAGATCGGCGGAACTATGGCTACACCTTC.